These 14 T cell receptor beta chains originate from one sample sequenced in a study of blood T cells in healthy people across ages. Sample-barcoded 5' priming and a J-beta primer mix drove a second PCR of roughly 6 to 12 cycles. TCRdb passed the 5' RACE reads through MiXCR, listing each CDR3 protein once. The sample includes around 1,800,000 distinct CDR3 sequences, about two fifths seen only once; the top ten take under 25%. Sequences were obtained from blood. The receptors were sampled from a human donor in good health.

The rearrangement joins TRBV7-2 to TRBJ2-1, with D maybe TRBD2 (6 bases). The ends were cut back, 3 bases at V and 0 bases at J, with 18 bases in the middle. The CDR3 is made up of 18 amino acids. Germline V CDR1 and CDR2: SGHTA, FQGNSA. This CDR3 is CASSFMPAAGSSYNEQFF. The CDR3, as DNA: TGTGCCAGCAGCTTCATGCCGGCGGCGGGGAGCTCCTACAATGAGCAGTTCTTC.

This clonotype was detected only a few times. The chain couples TRBV7-3 to TRBJ2-1; 7 nucleotides match TRBD2. The CDR3 is 13 residues long. CDR1 and CDR2 (germline): SGHTA, FQGTGA. With V trimmed by 8 bases and J by 2 bases, 3 bases remained unmatched. DNA for the CDR3: TGTGCCAGCGGGAGCGGGGCCTACAATGAGCAGTTCTTC. Translating it yields CASGSGAYNEQFF.

The rearrangement links TRBV12-3 or TRBV12-4 to TRBJ2-6; D gene ambiguous. The CDR3 runs 16 residues. V lost 4 bases and J lost 0, with 10 bases in between. The CDR3 nucleotides are TGTGCCAGCAGTTCGACGGCAAACTCTGGGGCCAACGTCCTGACTTTC. Translating it yields CASSSTANSGANVLTF.

The chain uses TRBV12-3 or TRBV12-4 and TRBJ1-1; 7 nucleotides align to TRBD1. Trimming took 4 bases from V and 1 from J; bases not matched to a gene: 12. The CDR3 has 17 amino acids. Here the CDR3 DNA reads TGTGCCAGCAGTTCCCAACCATGGACAGGAGCGAACACTGAAGCTTTCTTT. Its translation: CASSSQPWTGANTEAFF.

This clonotype has only a few counts. This chain joins TRBV20-1 and TRBJ2-1; 13 bases are shared with TRBD2. This CDR3 has 15 amino acids. Trimming at V came to 4 bases and at J to 8 bases, leaving 8 bases not matched to a gene. Germline V lookup: CDR1 DFQATT, CDR2 SNEGSKA (reference sequence). The CDR3 DNA sequence: TGCAGTGCTACCGTGGGGACTAGCGGGGCCGATGAGCAGTTCTTC. Its protein product is CSATVGTSGADEQFF.

The chain employs TRBV11-2 and TRBJ1-5; no clear D gene. This CDR3 is 14 amino acids long. Germline lookup yields CDR1 SGHAT and CDR2 FQNNGV. Trimming removed 1 base from V and 12 bases from J, with 16 bases in between. CDR3: CASSLGGSGRLQHF. In nucleotides, the CDR3 is TGTGCCAGCAGCTTAGGGGGAAGCGGTCGGCTCCAGCATTTT.

The chain employs TRBV29-1 and TRBJ2-2; no clear D gene. V gave up 4 bases and J gave up 1 base, with 7 bases separating them. Germline lookup yields CDR1 SQVTM and CDR2 ANQGSEA. This CDR3 is built from 13 residues. The CDR3 DNA is TGCAGCGTTGGAGCAATGAACACCGGGGAGCTGTTTTTT. It specifies CSVGAMNTGELFF.

Concerning this clonotype: This likely comes from a read error, as the CDR3 has no conserved phenylalanine or tryptophan at its end. The rearrangement links TRBV24-1 to TRBJ2-2; D not certain. The germline V and J ends were trimmed by 12 bases and 0 bases, with 10 bases remaining between them. Looked up from germline, CDR1 is KGHDR and CDR2 is SFDVKD. CDR3 length: 13 amino acids. CDR3 sequence reads: CASDDANTGELFC. The CDR3, as DNA: TGTGCCTCCGACGATGCGAACACCGGGGAGCTGTTTTGT.

The rearrangement links TRBV10-2 to TRBJ2-1, with 9 positions matching TRBD1. This CDR3 is built from 15 residues. Trimming at V came to 2 bases and at J to 6 bases, leaving 5 bases not matched to a gene. Germline V gene data show CDR1 as WSHSY and CDR2 as SAAADI. This chain's CDR3 is CASSEGDRASNEQFF. As DNA, the CDR3 is TGCGCCAGCAGTGAGGGGGACAGGGCTTCCAATGAGCAGTTCTTC.

This chain joins TRBV4-3 and TRBJ2-3; weak D call: TRBD1 (6 bases). The CDR3 loop spans 16 amino acids. The V gene's germline CDR1 is LGHNA and CDR2 YSLEER. Trimming shortened V by 0 bases and J by 1 base, and 11 bases separated the two germline ends. CDR3 DNA sequence: TGCGCCAGCAGCCAAGATATCCCAGGGGGCACAGATACGCAGTATTTT. Its protein is CASSQDIPGGTDTQYF.

This clonotype was counted a few times. This sequence joins TRBV21-1 and TRBJ2-7. TRBV21-1 is a listed pseudogene. This CDR3 is 14 amino acids long. This chain's CDR3 is CASSSTRLSYEQYF. Written as DNA, the CDR3 is TGTGCCAGCAGCTCCACACGGCTTTCCTACGAGCAGTACTTC.

The chain couples TRBV5-4 to TRBJ2-5, with 9 bases fitting TRBD1. Germline V gene data show CDR1 as SGHNT and CDR2 as YYREEE (reference sequence). The CDR3 extends over 14 amino acids. Unmatched junction bases numbered 3, after V lost 4 bases and J lost 2 bases. For the CDR3, the DNA is TGTGCCAGCAGCATAGACAGGGGGCAAGAGACCCAGTACTTC. As protein: CASSIDRGQETQYF.

The rearrangement links TRBV6-5 to TRBJ1-2, with D maybe TRBD1 (5 bases). Trimming cost V 5 bases and J 5 bases, with 18 bases left between them. This CDR3 spans 15 amino acids. CDR1 is MNHEY, CDR2 SVGAGI, per germline. The CDR3 is CASSTALTRGYGYTF. The DNA for the CDR3 is TGTGCCAGCAGTACCGCCCTTACAAGGGGTTATGGCTACACCTTC.

This chain connects TRBV5-4 to TRBJ1-4, with D possibly TRBD1 on 5 matching bases. Trimming cost V 5 bases and J 5 bases, with 19 bases left between them. Germline V gene sequence: CDR1 SGHNT, CDR2 YYREEE (reference sequence). The CDR3 has 16 residues. CDR3 in DNA: TGTGCCAGCAGTCAGAGGGGCGGGACGCAAAATGAAAAACTGTTTTTT. Amino acids: CASSQRGGTQNEKLFF.